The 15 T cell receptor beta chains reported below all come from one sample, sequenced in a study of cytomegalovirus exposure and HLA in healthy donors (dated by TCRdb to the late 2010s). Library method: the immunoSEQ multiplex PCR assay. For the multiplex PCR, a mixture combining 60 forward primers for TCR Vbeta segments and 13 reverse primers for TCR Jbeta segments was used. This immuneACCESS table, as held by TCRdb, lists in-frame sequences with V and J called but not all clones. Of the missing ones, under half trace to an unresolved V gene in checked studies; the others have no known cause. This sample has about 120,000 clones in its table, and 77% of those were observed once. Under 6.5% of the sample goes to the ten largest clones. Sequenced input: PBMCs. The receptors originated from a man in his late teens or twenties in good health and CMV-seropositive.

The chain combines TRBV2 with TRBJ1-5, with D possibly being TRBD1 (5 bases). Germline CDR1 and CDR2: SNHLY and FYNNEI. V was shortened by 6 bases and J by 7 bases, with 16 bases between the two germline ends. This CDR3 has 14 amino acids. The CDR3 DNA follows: TGTGCCAGCAGCTCCCCAGGGTCCAGACAGCCCCAGCATTTT. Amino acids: CASSSPGSRQPQHF. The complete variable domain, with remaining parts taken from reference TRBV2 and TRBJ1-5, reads EPEVTQTPSHQVTQMGQEVILRCVPISNHLYFYWYRQILGQKVEFLVSFYNNEISEKSEIFDDQFSVERPDGSNFTLKIRSTKLEDSAMYFCASSSPGSRQPQHFGDGTRLSIL.

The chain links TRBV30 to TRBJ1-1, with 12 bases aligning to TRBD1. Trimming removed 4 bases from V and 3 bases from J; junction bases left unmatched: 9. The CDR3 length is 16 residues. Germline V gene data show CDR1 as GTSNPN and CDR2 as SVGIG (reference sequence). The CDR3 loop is CAWNIGTGGLYTEAFF. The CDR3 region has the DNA TGTGCCTGGAATATAGGGACAGGGGGCTTGTACACTGAAGCTTTCTTT.

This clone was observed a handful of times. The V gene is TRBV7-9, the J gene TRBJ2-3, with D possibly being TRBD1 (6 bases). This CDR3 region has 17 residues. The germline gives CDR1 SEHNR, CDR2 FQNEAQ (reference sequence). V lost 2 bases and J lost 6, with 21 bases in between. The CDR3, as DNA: TGTGCCAGCAGCTTACGTAGGGGGACGGTAGCTTTTGATACGCAGTATTTT. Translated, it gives CASSLRRGTVAFDTQYF. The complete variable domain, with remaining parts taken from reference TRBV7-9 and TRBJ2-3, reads DTGVSQNPRHKITKRGQNVTFRCDPISEHNRLYWYRQTLGQGPEFLTYFQNEAQLEKSRLLSDRFSAERPKGSFSTLEIQRTEQGDSAMYLCASSLRRGTVAFDTQYFGPGTRLTVL.

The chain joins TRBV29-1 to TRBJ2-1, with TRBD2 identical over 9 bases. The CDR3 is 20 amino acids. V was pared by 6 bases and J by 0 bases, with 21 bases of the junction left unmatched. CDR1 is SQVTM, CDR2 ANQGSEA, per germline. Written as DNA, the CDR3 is TGCAGCGTGGATTCGACAGGGCGATGGACTAGCGCTAGCTCCTACAATGAGCAGTTCTTC. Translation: CSVDSTGRWTSASSYNEQFF.

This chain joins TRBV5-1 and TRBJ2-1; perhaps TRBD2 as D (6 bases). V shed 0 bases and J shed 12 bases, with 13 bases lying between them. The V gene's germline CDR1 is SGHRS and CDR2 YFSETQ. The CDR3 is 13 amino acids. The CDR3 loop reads CASSLVGGNRQFF. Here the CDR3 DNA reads TGCGCCAGCAGCTTGGTGGGGGGAAATAGGCAGTTCTTC.

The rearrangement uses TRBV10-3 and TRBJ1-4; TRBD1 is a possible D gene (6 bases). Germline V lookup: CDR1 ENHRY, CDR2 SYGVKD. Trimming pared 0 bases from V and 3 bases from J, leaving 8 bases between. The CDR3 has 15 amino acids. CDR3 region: CAISESGQPNEKLFF. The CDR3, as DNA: TGTGCCATCAGTGAGTCAGGACAGCCTAATGAAAAACTGTTTTTT.

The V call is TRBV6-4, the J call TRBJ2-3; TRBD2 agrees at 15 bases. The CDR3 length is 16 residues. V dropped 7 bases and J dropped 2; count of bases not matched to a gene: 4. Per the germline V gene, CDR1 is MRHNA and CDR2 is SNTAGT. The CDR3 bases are TGTGCCAGCAAATGGACTAGCGGGGGGGACACAGATACGCAGTATTTT. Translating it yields CASKWTSGGDTDTQYF.

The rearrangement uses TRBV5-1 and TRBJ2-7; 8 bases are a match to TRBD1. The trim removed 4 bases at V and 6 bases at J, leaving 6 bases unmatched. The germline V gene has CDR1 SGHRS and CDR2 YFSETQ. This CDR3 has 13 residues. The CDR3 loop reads CASSPGQEAEQYF. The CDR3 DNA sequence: TGCGCCAGCAGCCCGGGACAGGAGGCCGAGCAGTACTTC.

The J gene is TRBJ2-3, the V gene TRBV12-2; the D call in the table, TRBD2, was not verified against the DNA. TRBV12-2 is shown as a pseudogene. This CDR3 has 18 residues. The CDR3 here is CASRLGRTSGSSTDTQYF. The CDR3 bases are TGTGCAAGTCGCTTAGGGCGGACTAGCGGGAGTAGCACAGATACGCAGTATTTT.

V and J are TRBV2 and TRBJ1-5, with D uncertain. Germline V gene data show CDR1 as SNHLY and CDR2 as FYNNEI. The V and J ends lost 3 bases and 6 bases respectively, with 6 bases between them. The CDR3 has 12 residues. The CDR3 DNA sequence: TGTGCCAGCAGTGACCAGGTTCAGCCCCAGCATTTT. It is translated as CASSDQVQPQHF.

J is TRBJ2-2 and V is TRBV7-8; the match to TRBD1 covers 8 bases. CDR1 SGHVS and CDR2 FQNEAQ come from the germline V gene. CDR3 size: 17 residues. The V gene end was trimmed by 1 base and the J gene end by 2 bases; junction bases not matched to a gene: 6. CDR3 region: CASSLVSGQGNTGELFF. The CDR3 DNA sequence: TGTGCCAGCAGCTTAGTTTCCGGACAGGGTAACACCGGGGAGCTGTTTTTT.

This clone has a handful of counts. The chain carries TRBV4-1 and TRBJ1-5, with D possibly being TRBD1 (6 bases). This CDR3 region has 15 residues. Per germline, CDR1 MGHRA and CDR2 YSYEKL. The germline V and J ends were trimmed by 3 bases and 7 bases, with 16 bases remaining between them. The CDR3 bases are TGCGCCAGCAGCCACAGGGGAACATCAGGGCAGCCCCAGCATTTT. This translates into CASSHRGTSGQPQHF.

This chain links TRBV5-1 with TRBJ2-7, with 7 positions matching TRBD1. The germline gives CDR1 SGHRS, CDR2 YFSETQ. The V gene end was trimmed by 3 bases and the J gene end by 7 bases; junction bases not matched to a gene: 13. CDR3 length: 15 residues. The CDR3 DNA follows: TGCGCCAGCAGCTCCTGGGGACAGTCCTTGGGTGAGCAGTACTTC. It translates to CASSSWGQSLGEQYF.

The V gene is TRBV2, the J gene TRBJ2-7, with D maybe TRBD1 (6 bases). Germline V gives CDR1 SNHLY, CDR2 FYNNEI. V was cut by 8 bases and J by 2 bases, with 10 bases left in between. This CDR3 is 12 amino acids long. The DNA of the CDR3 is TGTGCCAGCGGGGACAATACCTACGAGCAGTACTTC. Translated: CASGDNTYEQYF.

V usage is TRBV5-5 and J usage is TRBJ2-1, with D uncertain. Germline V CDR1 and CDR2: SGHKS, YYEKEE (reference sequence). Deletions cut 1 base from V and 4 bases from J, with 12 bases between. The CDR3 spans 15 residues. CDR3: CASSLLRLEYNEQFF. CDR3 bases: TGTGCCAGCAGCTTGCTGAGACTGGAGTACAATGAGCAGTTCTTC.